The rows below give T cell receptor beta chains drawn from one sample of a study of long-term antiretroviral therapy in people with HIV. Here immunoSEQ multiplex PCR was the method, and the copy in TCRdb shows in-frame clones only, minus some. This table holds around 21,000 clones, 90% found once. The specimen comprised unsorted PBMCs, sampled approximately 4.5 years before starting antiretroviral therapy. The receptors stem from a woman in her twenties or thirties with HIV. Each CDR3 is given with its conserved first and last residue. D genes are given only for firm matches. Only part of the rows carry a size: once, few, many, or a class if the clone is expanded.

D	V	size	J	DNA	CDR3
.	TRBV2	.	TRBJ2-3	TGTGCCAGCAGCCTAATTACAGATACGCAGTATTTT	CASSLITDTQYF
.	TRBV29-1	.	TRBJ2-1	TGCAGCGTTGAAGCCCGCCCAGGGGTAAATGAGCAGTTCTTC	CSVEARPGVNEQFF
.	TRBV15	.	TRBJ1-5	TGTGCCACCAGCAGAGATCTACCCGACAGGTTCGATCAGCCCCAGCATTTT	CATSRDLPDRFDQPQHF
TRBD2	TRBV18	.	TRBJ2-3	TGTGCCAGCTCACCAGCAGCGGGGGTGGGCACAGATACGCAGTATTTT	CASSPAAGVGTDTQYF
.	TRBV19	.	TRBJ1-4	TGTGCCAGTAGAGGCCGGCCTAATGAAAAACTGTTTTTT	CASRGRPNEKLFF
TRBD2	TRBV5-4	once	TRBJ2-1	TGTGCCAGCAGCAAAGGGACTACCCCCAGTGTCGATGAGCAGTTCTTC	CASSKGTTPSVDEQFF
TRBD2	TRBV7-8	.	TRBJ2-1	TGTGCCAGCAGCTTAGGGTCTAGCGGAAACAATGAGCAGTTCTTC	CASSLGSSGNNEQFF
TRBD2	TRBV11-2	.	TRBJ2-1	TGTGCCAGCAGCCAAAGGCATAGCGGGGCGGGGTTCTTC	CASSQRHSGAGFF
.	TRBV7-2	.	TRBJ1-1	TGTGCCAGCAGCGAAACAGATTTGAACACTGAAGCTTTCTTT	CASSETDLNTEAFF
.	TRBV29-1	.	TRBJ1-1	TGCAGCACCCCCGGTGTACGTGAAGCTTTCTTT	CSTPGVREAFF
.	TRBV28	.	TRBJ2-6	TGTGCCAGCAGTCCGGGAAATTTGACACAAAGTCGGGCCAACGTCCTGACTTTC	CASSPGNLTQSRANVLTF
TRBD2	TRBV19	once	TRBJ2-1	TGTGCCAGTCAAAATCCGGGACTAGCGGGGGTGGAGCAGTTCTTC	CASQNPGLAGVEQFF
.	TRBV5-1	.	TRBJ1-2	TGCGCCAGCAGCTCAGCTGGGTCGGGCGGCTACACCTTC	CASSSAGSGGYTF
TRBD1	TRBV7-4	.	TRBJ1-4	TGTGCCAGCAGCGTAGGGGACAGACAGGGCGATTATGAAAAACTGTTTTTT	CASSVGDRQGDYEKLFF